This T cell receptor beta chain was sequenced during a study of T cell responses to AZD1222 COVID-19 vaccine. Study information: Second-dose groups at about 4 or about 12 weeks were pooled. Study-wide points: White British donors predominated, females outnumbered males, and clonal diversity was possibly underestimated. A reported finding is that nearly half of spike-specific TCRs target unmutated variant regions. Repertoires in all cases were sampled only once the peak T cell response had passed.

Clones were read by immunoSEQ multiplex PCR, and TCRdb kept only the in-frame ones, dropping some. Of 130,000 to 150,000 clones in the sample, about 92% were seen once. This clone is a singleton in its sample. Its antigen is unidentified. This CDR3 region has 17 residues. The V gene lost 0 bases and the J gene lost 4 bases, with 18 bases spanning the gap. V usage is TRBV23-1 and J usage is TRBJ1-2, with D possibly matching TRBD1 (5 bases). TRBV23-1 is identified as an open reading frame with a role that is uncertain. Sequenced here: peripheral blood, sampled on day 0 of AZD1222 vaccination. The sequence was collected from an adult in good health. The CDR3 DNA follows: TGCGCCAGCAGTCAATCCCTAGCGGCAGGGCAGGGCTATGGCTACACCTTC. Translated: CASSQSLAAGQGYGYTF.